One and the same sample provided the 17 T cell receptor beta chains below, sequenced in a study of tumor-infiltrating lymphocytes in primary liver carcinoma (dated 2017 in TCRdb). Blood RNA was extracted from unsorted whole blood with TRIzol reagent; germline DNA came from the DNeasy Blood & Tissue kit. The run used an Illumina HiSeq 2500. Starting from approximately 500 ng total RNA, TCRbeta-specific cDNA was produced by reverse transcription with a constant-region primer and ProtoScript II reverse transcriptase. The TCRbeta libraries were prepared through three rounds of nested multiplex PCR following a slightly modified ARM-PCR procedure. Each of the first two PCR rounds ran for 9 to 10 cycles using multiplex TRBV1-TRBV30 forward primers together with a Cbeta reverse primer. TCRdb trimmed the raw reads at Q25, called clones with MiXCR and kept productive beta chains. Records with the same CDR3 protein are collapsed into one entry carrying the most frequent genes and DNA. The sample has hundreds of thousands of distinct CDR3 sequences on record, around three fifths of them singletons. The ten largest clones take up about 17% of the sample.

The specimen was peripheral blood. These receptor sequences come from a woman in her twenties or thirties with primary liver carcinoma and hepatitis B virus infection.

This clonotype has ten or more counts. This chain uses TRBV6-5 with TRBJ2-5; D gene uncertain. Deletions cut 0 bases from V and 4 bases from J, with 18 bases between. The CDR3 consists of 17 residues. Germline V gene data show CDR1 as MNHEY and CDR2 as SVGAGI. The CDR3 DNA is TGTGCCAGCAGTTACTCAAGACCCGGCGGTAGTCTAGAGACCCAGTACTTC. Protein sequence: CASSYSRPGGSLETQYF.

This clonotype was observed at least ten times. The V gene is TRBV11-2, the J gene TRBJ2-1; D possibly corresponds to TRBD1 (7 bases). Between the trimmed V and J ends, which lost 3 bases and 13 bases, there was a span of 13 bases. Germline CDR1 SGHAT, CDR2 FQNNGV. There are 12 residues in the CDR3. Here the CDR3 DNA reads TGTGCCAGCAGCTTCCTCAGGGGGGAACAGTTCTTC. It is translated as CASSFLRGEQFF.

The sample holds many counts of this clonotype. J is TRBJ2-1 and V is TRBV4-2; maybe TRBD2 (5 bases). CDR1 and CDR2 (germline): LGHNA, YNFKEQ. The V and J ends lost 1 base and 3 bases respectively, with 10 bases between them. The CDR3 spans 15 residues. CDR3 sequence reads: CASSQVGGHYNEQFF. CDR3 nucleotide sequence: TGTGCCAGCAGCCAAGTAGGCGGGCACTACAATGAGCAGTTCTTC.

As regards this clonotype: It may be a read error: a sequence one base away is much more abundant. V and J are TRBV11-2 and TRBJ2-4; 9 bases fit TRBD1. Germline CDR1 is SGHAT and CDR2 is FQNNGV. The CDR3 length is 18 residues. This CDR3 is CASSFWGQGQRAINIQYF. The CDR3 DNA reads TGTGCCAGCAGCTTTTGGGGACAGGGCCAGAGGGCCATAAACATTCAGTACTTC.

To note about this clonotype: The junction differs from germline at one of its ends, possibly a read error. This chain uses TRBV4-2 with TRBJ1-2, with TRBD1 identical over 9 bases. Germline V lookup: CDR1 LGHNA, CDR2 YNFKEQ. This CDR3 is 17 amino acids long. CDR3 amino acids: CASNQDVGTGSSYGYTF. The CDR3 DNA sequence: TGTGCCAGCAACCAAGATGTGGGGACAGGGTCAAGCTATGGCTACACCTTC.

This clonotype came up many times. The chain joins TRBV4-2 to TRBJ2-5; D is possibly TRBD2 (5 bases). Germline values: CDR1 LGHNA, CDR2 YNFKEQ. The ends were cut back, 1 base at V and 4 bases at J, with 10 bases in the middle. The CDR3 is 14 residues long. The CDR3 DNA sequence: TGTGCCAGCAGCCAAGGAAGCGGACTAGAGACCCAGTACTTC. This gives the protein CASSQGSGLETQYF.

The rearrangement uses TRBV10-2 and TRBJ2-1; D may be TRBD1 (6 bases). The CDR3 is 13 amino acids. The V end was cut by 6 bases, the J end by 8 bases, with 14 bases between. CDR1 is WSHSY, CDR2 SAAADI, per germline. CDR3 DNA: TGCGCCAGCAGGTCAGGGACAAACTATGAGCAGTTCTTC. This sequence encodes CASRSGTNYEQFF.

This rearrangement joins TRBV5-6 to TRBJ2-2; possible D gene TRBD1, 6 bases. In germline, CDR1 is SGHDT, CDR2 YYEEEE. With 4 bases removed from V and 4 bases from J, the gap between germline ends came to 11 bases. This CDR3 region has 14 residues. In nucleotides, the CDR3 is TGTGCCAGCAGCATCTTGGACAGCACCGGGGAGCTGTTTTTT. Its protein is CASSILDSTGELFF.

This clonotype was recorded at least ten times. The chain is built from TRBV6-5 and TRBJ1-3; TRBD1 matches 8 bases. Germline V gene lookup returns CDR1 MNHEY and CDR2 SVGAGI. V trimming: 6 bases; J trimming: 4 bases; junction bases outside the gene matches: 5. This CDR3 contains 14 residues. CDR3 region: CASRSTGAGNTIYF. The CDR3 DNA reads TGTGCCAGCAGATCGACAGGGGCCGGAAACACCATATATTTT.

The V gene is TRBV25-1, the J gene TRBJ1-4; D is unclear. Germline V gene lookup returns CDR1 MGHDK and CDR2 SYGVNS. This CDR3 has 16 residues. Between the trimmed V and J ends, which lost 4 bases and 8 bases, there was a span of 20 bases. In nucleotides, the CDR3 is TGTGCCAGCAGTGGTACCATCGAGACGGAAGAGGAAAAACTGTTTTTT. It encodes CASSGTIETEEEKLFF.

In the case of this clonotype: The missing conserved phenylalanine or tryptophan at the end of this CDR3 makes a read error likely. No DNA is shown, since the ends of the CDR3 on it are uncertain; the CDR3 is the one TCRdb lists. The CDR3 sequence is CASSRPSGRNEQCI. The V call is TRBV6-2 or TRBV6-3, the J call TRBJ2-7; the table's D call of TRBD2 was not tested on the DNA. With termini counted, the CDR3 has 14 amino acids. Germline CDR1 and CDR2: MNHEY and SVGEGT.

Remarks on this clonotype: It may be a read error: a sequence one base away is much more abundant. This chain joins TRBV6-1 and TRBJ2-5, with D unclear. The length of the CDR3 is 11 residues. CDR1 and CDR2 (germline): MNHNS, SASEGT. The CDR3 bases are TGTCCCAGCGCTATCCAAGAGACCCAGTACTTC. Its protein is CPSAIQETQYF.

Comments on this clonotype: Just one base apart from a much larger clone, this may be a read error. This chain uses TRBV29-1 with TRBJ1-2; 7 bases fit TRBD1. CDR1 and CDR2 from the germline V gene are SQVTM and ANQGSEA. CDR3 length equals 15 residues. The chain's CDR3 is CSALGGGQSNYDYTF. CDR3 bases: TGCAGCGCGTTAGGCGGGGGACAGTCCAACTATGACTACACCTTC. Full variable domain (rest looked up from reference TRBV29-1 and TRBJ1-2): SAVISQKPSRDICQRGTSLTIQCQVDSQVTMMFWYRQQPGQSLTLIATANQGSEATYESGFVIDKFPISRPNLTFSTLTVSNMSPEDSSIYLCSALGGGQSNYDYTFGSGTRLTVV.

V usage is TRBV28 and J usage is TRBJ2-7; 9 bases are a match to TRBD1. The germline gives CDR1 MDHEN, CDR2 SYDVKM. Germline trimming cut 5 bases from V and 0 bases from J; bases unmatched to any gene: 5. The length of the CDR3 is 15 residues. CDR3 protein: CASSAPGQGSYEQYF. The CDR3 DNA reads as TGTGCCAGCAGTGCCCCGGGACAGGGCTCCTACGAGCAGTACTTC.

CDR3 sequence (DNA): TGCAGTGCTAGCCAGAGCTCTCACGAGCAGTACTTC. Translation: CSASQSSHEQYF. The chain recombines TRBV20-1 with TRBJ2-7; D remains ambiguous. The V gene's germline CDR1 is DFQATT and CDR2 SNEGSKA (reference sequence). The CDR3 length is 12 residues. Trimming took 3 bases from V and 5 from J, leaving 11 bases between them.

This clonotype was seen ten or more times. The chain is built from TRBV10-2 and TRBJ2-2; 9 bases are shared with TRBD2. This CDR3 comprises 15 residues. The ends lost 3 bases at V and 6 bases at J; junction bases unmatched: 5. Germline-derived CDR1 and CDR2 are WSHSY and SAAADI. CDR3: CASSEIAGDPGELFF. In DNA, the CDR3 is TGCGCCAGCAGTGAAATAGCGGGAGACCCCGGGGAGCTGTTTTTT.

Regarding this clonotype: One junction end disagrees with the germline gene, perhaps due to a read error. The chain recombines TRBV29-1 with TRBJ2-1, with D uncertain. The germline gives CDR1 SQVTM, CDR2 ANQGSEA. The CDR3 loop spans 14 amino acids. As DNA, the CDR3 is TGCAGCGTTAGTAGCCATAGCTCCTACAATGAGCAGTTCTTT. It specifies CSVSSHSSYNEQFF.